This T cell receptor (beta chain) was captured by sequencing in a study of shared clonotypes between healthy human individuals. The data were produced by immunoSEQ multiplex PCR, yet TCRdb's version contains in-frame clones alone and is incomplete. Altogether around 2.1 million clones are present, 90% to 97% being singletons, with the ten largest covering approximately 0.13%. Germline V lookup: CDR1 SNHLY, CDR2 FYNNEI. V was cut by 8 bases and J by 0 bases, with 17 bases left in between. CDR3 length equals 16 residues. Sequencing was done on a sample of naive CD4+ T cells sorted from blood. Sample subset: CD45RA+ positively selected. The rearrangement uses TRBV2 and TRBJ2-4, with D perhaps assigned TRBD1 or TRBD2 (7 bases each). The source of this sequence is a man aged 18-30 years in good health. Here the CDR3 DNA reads TGTGCCAGCGGCCAGGGGGGGATGACAGCCAAAAACATTCAGTACTTC. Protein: CASGQGGMTAKNIQYF.